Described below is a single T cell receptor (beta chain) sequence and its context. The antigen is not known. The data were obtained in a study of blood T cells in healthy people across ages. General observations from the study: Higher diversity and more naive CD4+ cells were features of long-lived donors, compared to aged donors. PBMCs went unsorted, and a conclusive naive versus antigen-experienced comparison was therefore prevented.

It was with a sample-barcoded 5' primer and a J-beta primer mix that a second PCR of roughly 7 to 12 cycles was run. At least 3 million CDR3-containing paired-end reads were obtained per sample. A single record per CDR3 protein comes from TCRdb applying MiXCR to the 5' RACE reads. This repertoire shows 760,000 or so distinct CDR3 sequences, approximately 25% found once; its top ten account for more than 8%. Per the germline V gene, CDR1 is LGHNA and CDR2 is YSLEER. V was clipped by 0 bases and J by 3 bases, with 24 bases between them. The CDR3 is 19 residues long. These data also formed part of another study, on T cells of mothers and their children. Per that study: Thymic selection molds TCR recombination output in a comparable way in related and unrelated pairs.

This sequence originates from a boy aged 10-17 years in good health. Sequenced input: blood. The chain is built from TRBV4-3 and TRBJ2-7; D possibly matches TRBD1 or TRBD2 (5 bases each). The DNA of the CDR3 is TGCGCCAGCAGCCAAGATCGGACAAGCCCGGGGAACTACTACTACGAGCAGTACTTC. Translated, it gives CASSQDRTSPGNYYYEQYF.